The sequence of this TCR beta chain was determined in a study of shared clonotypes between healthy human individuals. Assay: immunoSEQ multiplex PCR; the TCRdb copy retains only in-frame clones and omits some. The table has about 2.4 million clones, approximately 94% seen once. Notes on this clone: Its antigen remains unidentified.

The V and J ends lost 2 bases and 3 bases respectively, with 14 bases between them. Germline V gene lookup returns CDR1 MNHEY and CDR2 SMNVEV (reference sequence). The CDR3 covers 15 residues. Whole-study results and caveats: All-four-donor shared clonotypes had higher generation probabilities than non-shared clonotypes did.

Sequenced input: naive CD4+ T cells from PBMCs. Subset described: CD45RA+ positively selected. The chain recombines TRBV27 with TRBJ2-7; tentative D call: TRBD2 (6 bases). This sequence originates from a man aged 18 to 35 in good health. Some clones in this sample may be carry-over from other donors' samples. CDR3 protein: CASSLDLRGNYEQYF. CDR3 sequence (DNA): TGTGCCAGCAGTTTAGATTTACGGGGGAACTACGAGCAGTACTTC.